The 20 T cell receptor beta chains reported below all come from one sample, sequenced in a study of human T cells and chemical hapten exposure. TCRdb reanalysed the RACE reads using MiXCR and keeps one entry per CDR3 protein. The table records 150,000 to 200,000 distinct CDR3 sequences, 25% to 35% of them present only once. The time point here: patch test 3, about 24 weeks after DPC sensitization. Indicated treatment: therapeutic diphenylcyclopropenone sensitization with weekly scalp DPC. Sequences were derived from whole blood, sampled in connection with sensitization to the hapten diphenylcyclopropenone (DPC). The source of these receptors is a woman younger than 35 with alopecia areata. Some clones in this sample may be carry-over from other donors' samples.

In this sample, this clonotype turned up a few times. The chain is built from TRBV4-3 and TRBJ2-2, with TRBD2 matching over 13 bases. Germline values: CDR1 LGHNA, CDR2 YSLEER. Losses at the gene ends were 4 bases for V and 4 bases for J; bases not matched to a gene: 9. The CDR3 runs to 18 residues. The CDR3 nucleotides read TGCGCCAGCAGCCCCTGGACTAGCGGGAGTTCCTTCACCGGGGAGCTGTTTTTT. Translating gives CASSPWTSGSSFTGELFF.

J is TRBJ2-7 and V is TRBV4-1; TRBD1 might be the D (5 bases). V was cut by 5 bases and J by 7 bases, with 9 bases left in between. CDR1 MGHRA and CDR2 YSYEKL come from the germline V gene. The CDR3 spans 11 residues. In DNA, the CDR3 is TGCGCCAGCAGCAACCAGGGTGAGCAGTACTTC. Its protein product is CASSNQGEQYF.

The chain links TRBV5-1 to TRBJ2-1; TRBD2 matches at 15 bases. CDR1 is SGHRS and CDR2 is YFSETQ in the germline V gene. The CDR3 is made up of 17 amino acids. J was trimmed by 9 bases and V by 4 bases; bases with no gene match: 11. The chain's CDR3 is CASSPGLAGGYGVEQFF. CDR3 bases: TGCGCCAGCAGCCCCGGACTAGCGGGAGGGTACGGGGTTGAGCAGTTCTTC. The variable domain in full, with the rest retrieved from reference TRBV5-1 and TRBJ2-1, is KAGVTQTPRYLIKTRGQQVTLSCSPISGHRSVSWYQQTPGQGLQFLFEYFSETQRNKGNFPGRFSGRQFSNSRSEMNVSTLELGDSALYLCASSPGLAGGYGVEQFFGPGTRLTVL.

The J gene is TRBJ2-2, the V gene TRBV11-3; weak D call: TRBD2 (5 bases). The CDR3 is 15 residues long. Trimming took 4 bases from V and 5 from J, leaving 14 bases between them. In germline, CDR1 is SGHNT, CDR2 YENEEA. This CDR3 is CASSSKGRRTGELFF. The DNA of the CDR3 is TGTGCCAGCAGCTCCAAGGGCCGGAGGACCGGGGAGCTGTTTTTT.

The sample holds a few counts of this clonotype. The chain joins TRBV4-1 to TRBJ1-4; the D is unclear. V was shortened by 5 bases and J by 4 bases, with 14 bases between the two germline ends. CDR3 length equals 15 residues. The germline V gene encodes CDR1 MGHRA and CDR2 YSYEKL. The CDR3 loop is CASSTLGLVNEKLFF. CDR3 nucleotides: TGCGCCAGCAGCACCCTAGGACTAGTTAATGAAAAACTGTTTTTT.

This clonotype has a handful of counts. The chain employs TRBV20-1 and TRBJ1-5; a weak D match, TRBD1 (5 bases). Between the trimmed V and J ends, which lost 0 bases and 6 bases, there was a span of 9 bases. The CDR3 is made up of 13 amino acids. In germline, CDR1 is DFQATT, CDR2 SNEGSKA (reference sequence). The CDR3 DNA is TGCAGTGCTAGAGAGGGGGTAGCTCAGCCCCAGCATTTT. Protein sequence: CSAREGVAQPQHF.

The V and J genes are TRBV20-1 and TRBJ2-4; 7 bases align to TRBD2. The germline V gene encodes CDR1 DFQATT and CDR2 SNEGSKA (reference sequence). V dropped 2 bases and J dropped 7; count of bases not matched to a gene: 8. This CDR3 has 14 amino acids. CDR3 protein: CSARTSGDGNIQYF. In DNA form, the CDR3 reads TGCAGTGCTAGAACCAGCGGGGACGGTAACATTCAGTACTTC.

This clonotype occurred a few times. The chain employs TRBV10-2 and TRBJ1-5; D is unclear. The V and J ends lost 8 bases and 1 base respectively, with 9 bases between them. This CDR3 is built from 13 residues. The V gene's germline CDR1 is WSHSY and CDR2 SAAADI. The CDR3 loop reads CASALVSNQPQHF. CDR3 DNA sequence: TGCGCCAGCGCCTTGGTGAGCAATCAGCCCCAGCATTTT.

The genes are TRBV7-3 and TRBJ2-1, with D hard to call. CDR3 length: 12 amino acids. Germline V lookup: CDR1 SGHTA, CDR2 FQGTGA. V lost 0 bases and J 7 bases, leaving 4 bases between the germline ends. CDR3: CASSLTGNEQFF. The CDR3 bases are TGTGCCAGCAGCTTAACCGGAAATGAGCAGTTCTTC.

The genes are TRBV2 and TRBJ2-2; 8 bases line up with TRBD2. The CDR3 spans 16 residues. Unmatched junction bases numbered 10, after V lost 7 bases and J lost 3 bases. Germline V lookup: CDR1 SNHLY, CDR2 FYNNEI. The CDR3 reads CASTSIAGPYTGELFF. The CDR3 DNA is TGTGCCAGCACTTCGATAGCGGGACCGTACACCGGGGAGCTGTTTTTT.

In its sample, this clonotype was seen a few times. The chain couples TRBV20-1 to TRBJ2-5; weak D call: TRBD2 (6 bases). V dropped 0 bases and J dropped 2 bases, with 13 bases sitting between them. The CDR3 runs 15 residues. The germline CDR1 and CDR2 sequences are DFQATT and SNEGSKA (reference sequence). CDR3 residues: CSARDPTSRQETQYF. The CDR3, as DNA: TGCAGTGCTAGAGATCCGACTAGTAGGCAAGAGACCCAGTACTTC.

The rearrangement links TRBV7-6 to TRBJ2-3; D remains ambiguous. Germline V gene sequence: CDR1 SGHVS, CDR2 FNYEAQ. The CDR3 is 16 residues long. Trimming left V 1 base short and J 0 bases short, with 11 bases between. CDR3 nucleotide sequence: TGTGCCAGCAGCTTAGAGGGCCAAACTAGCACAGATACGCAGTATTTT. It yields the protein CASSLEGQTSTDTQYF.

The chain has TRBV9 and TRBJ2-1; D not resolved. The CDR3 covers 15 residues. Germline values: CDR1 SGDLS, CDR2 YYNGEE. Trimming removed 0 bases at V and 7 bases at J, with 14 bases between. CDR3: CASSVASGWKNEQFF. The CDR3 nucleotides read TGTGCCAGCAGCGTAGCGTCCGGTTGGAAGAATGAGCAGTTCTTC. Based on the CDR3 plus reference TRBV9 and TRBJ2-1, the full variable domain is DSGVTQTPKHLITATGQRVTLRCSPRSGDLSVYWYQQSLDQGLQFLIQYYNGEERAKGNILERFSAQQFPDLHSELNLSSLELGDSALYFCASSVASGWKNEQFFGPGTRLTVL.

V is TRBV6-4 and J is TRBJ1-6; the match to TRBD1 covers 8 bases. The V and J ends lost 5 bases and 9 bases, in that order; junction bases with no gene match: 6. Germline CDR1 reads MRHNA; CDR2 reads SNTAGT. This CDR3 is 14 amino acids long. The CDR3, as DNA: TGTGCCAGCAGTCAAGACAGGGGAAGTTCACCCCTCCACTTT. Translated, it gives CASSQDRGSSPLHF.

This chain connects TRBV20-1 to TRBJ1-1; D is perhaps TRBD1 (6 bases). This CDR3 contains 12 residues. In germline, CDR1 is DFQATT, CDR2 SNEGSKA (reference sequence). The V and J ends lost 4 bases and 4 bases respectively, with 10 bases between them. The CDR3 region has the DNA TGCAGTGCTAACACAGGGTCCACTGAAGCTTTCTTT. Translation gives CSANTGSTEAFF.

This sequence joins TRBV9 and TRBJ1-3; TRBD1 is a possible D gene (6 bases). The CDR3 is made up of 16 amino acids. CDR1 and CDR2 (germline): SGDLS, YYNGEE. Trimming pared 4 bases from V and 4 bases from J, leaving 18 bases between. CDR3 nucleotide sequence: TGTGCCAGCAGCCTAGGGAATCAGGGGAGCGGAAACACCATATATTTT. Protein: CASSLGNQGSGNTIYF.

The V call is TRBV5-1, the J call TRBJ2-4; 7 positions match TRBD1. V lost 0 bases and J lost 7; bases outside the gene matches: 4. CDR1 is SGHRS and CDR2 is YFSETQ in the germline V gene. This CDR3 comprises 14 residues. In DNA, the CDR3 is TGCGCCAGCAGCTTGGGGGACAGTGGGAACATTCAGTACTTC. It is translated as CASSLGDSGNIQYF.

There are a few counts of this clonotype. The rearrangement joins TRBV7-2 to TRBJ2-7; no definite D call. This CDR3 contains 13 residues. Germline V gene data show CDR1 as SGHTA and CDR2 as FQGNSA. V was cut by 0 bases and J by 1 base, with 4 bases left in between. CDR3 nucleotide sequence: TGTGCCAGCAGCTTAGCAGATTCCTACGAGCAGTACTTC. It codes for CASSLADSYEQYF.

The J gene is TRBJ2-3, the V gene TRBV5-1, with D maybe TRBD2 (6 bases). Trimming removed 0 bases at V and 1 base at J, with 9 bases between. The germline V gene encodes CDR1 SGHRS and CDR2 YFSETQ. This CDR3 spans 15 amino acids. In DNA, the CDR3 is TGCGCCAGCAGCTTGGAGCCGGGAGGCACAGATACGCAGTATTTT. Translated: CASSLEPGGTDTQYF.

Written as DNA, the CDR3 is TGTGCCACCCAACAGGGGGACCTTAGCACAGATACGCAGTATTTT. It encodes CATQQGDLSTDTQYF. The rearrangement uses TRBV10-3 and TRBJ2-3, with 8 bases that match TRBD1. This CDR3 contains 15 residues. V lost 10 bases to trimming and J lost 0 bases; unmatched junction nucleotides: 9. Looked up from germline, CDR1 is ENHRY and CDR2 is SYGVKD.